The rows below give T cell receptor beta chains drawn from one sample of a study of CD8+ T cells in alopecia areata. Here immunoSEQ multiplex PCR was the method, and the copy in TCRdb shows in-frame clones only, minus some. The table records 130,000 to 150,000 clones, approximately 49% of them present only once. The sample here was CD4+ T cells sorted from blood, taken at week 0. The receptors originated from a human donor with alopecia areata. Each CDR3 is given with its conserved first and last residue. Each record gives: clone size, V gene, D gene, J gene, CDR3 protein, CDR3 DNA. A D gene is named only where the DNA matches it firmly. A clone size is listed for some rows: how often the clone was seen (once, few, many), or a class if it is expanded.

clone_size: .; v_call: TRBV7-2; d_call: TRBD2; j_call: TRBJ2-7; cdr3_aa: CASSSYSGRGEQYF; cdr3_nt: TGTGCCAGCAGCTCGTATAGCGGGAGAGGCGAGCAGTACTTC
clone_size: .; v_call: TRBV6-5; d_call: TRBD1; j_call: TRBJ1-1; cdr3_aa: CASSYFRTGRTEAFF; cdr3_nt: TGTGCCAGCAGTTACTTCCGGACAGGGAGGACTGAAGCTTTCTTT
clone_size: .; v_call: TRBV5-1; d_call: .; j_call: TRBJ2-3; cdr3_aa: CASSLRFDTQYF; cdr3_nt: TGCGCCAGCAGCTTGAGGTTTGATACGCAGTATTTT
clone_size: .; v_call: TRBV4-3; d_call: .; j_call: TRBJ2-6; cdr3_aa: CASSPSGAGGANVLTF; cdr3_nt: TGCGCCAGCAGCCCCTCGGGGGCGGGGGGGGCCAACGTCCTGACTTTC
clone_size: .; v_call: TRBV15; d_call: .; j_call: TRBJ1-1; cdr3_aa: CATSRVVDNTEAFF; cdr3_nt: TGTGCCACCAGCAGAGTAGTAGATAACACTGAAGCTTTCTTT
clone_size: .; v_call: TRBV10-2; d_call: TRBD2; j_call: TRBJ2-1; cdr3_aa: CASSESGSGRRFF; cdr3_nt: TGCGCCAGCAGTGAGTCTGGTAGCGGGAGAAGGTTCTTC
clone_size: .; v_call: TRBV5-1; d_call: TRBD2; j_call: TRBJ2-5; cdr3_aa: CASSWTSGQETQYF; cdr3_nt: TGCGCCAGCAGCTGGACTAGCGGCCAAGAGACCCAGTACTTC
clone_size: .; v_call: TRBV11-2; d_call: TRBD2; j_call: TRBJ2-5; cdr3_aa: CASSLDGAGGETQYF; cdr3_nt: TGTGCCAGCAGCTTAGACGGAGCGGGGGGAGAGACCCAGTACTTC
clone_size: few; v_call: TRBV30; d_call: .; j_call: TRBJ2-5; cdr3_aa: CAWTQNLVLQETQYF; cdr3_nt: TGTGCCTGGACACAAAATCTCGTACTACAAGAGACCCAGTACTTC
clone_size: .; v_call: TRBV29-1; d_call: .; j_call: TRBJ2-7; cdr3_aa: CSVRGPSREQYF; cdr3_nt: TGCAGCGTTCGGGGGCCCTCCCGCGAGCAGTACTTC
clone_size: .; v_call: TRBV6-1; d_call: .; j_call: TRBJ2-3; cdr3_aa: CASSERLNTQYF; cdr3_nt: TGTGCCAGCAGTGAAAGATTGAATACGCAGTATTTT
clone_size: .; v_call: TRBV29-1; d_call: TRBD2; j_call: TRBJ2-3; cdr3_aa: CSARLAGEGTQYF; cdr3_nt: TGCAGCGCCAGACTAGCTGGGGAAGGTACGCAGTATTTT
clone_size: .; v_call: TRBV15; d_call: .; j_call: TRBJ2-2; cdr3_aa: CATSLPNTGELFF; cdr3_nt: TGTGCCACCAGCTTACCGAACACCGGGGAGCTGTTTTTT
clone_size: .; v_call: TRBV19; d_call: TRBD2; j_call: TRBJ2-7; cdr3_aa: CASSRTRTYEQYF; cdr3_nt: TGTGCCAGTAGCCGGACTAGGACCTACGAGCAGTACTTC
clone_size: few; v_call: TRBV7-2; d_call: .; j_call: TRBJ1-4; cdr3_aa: CASTTNREEKLFF; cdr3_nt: TGTGCCAGCACCACAAACCGGGAGGAAAAACTGTTTTTT
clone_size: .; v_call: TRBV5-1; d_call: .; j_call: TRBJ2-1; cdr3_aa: CASSNSDEQFF; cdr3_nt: TGCGCCAGCAGTAATAGCGATGAGCAGTTCTTC
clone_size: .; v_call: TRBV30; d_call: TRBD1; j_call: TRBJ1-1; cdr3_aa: CAWSVGNRGPAEAFF; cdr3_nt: TGTGCCTGGAGTGTAGGAAACAGGGGGCCGGCCGAAGCTTTCTTT
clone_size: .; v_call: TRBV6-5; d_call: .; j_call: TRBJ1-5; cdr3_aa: CASSSGHISNQPQHF; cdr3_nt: TGTGCCAGCAGCTCGGGACACATTAGCAATCAGCCCCAGCATTTT
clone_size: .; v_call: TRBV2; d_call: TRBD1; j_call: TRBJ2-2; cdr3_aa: CASSVRDRESTGELFF; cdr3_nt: TGTGCCAGCAGCGTCCGGGACAGGGAAAGCACCGGGGAGCTGTTTTTT
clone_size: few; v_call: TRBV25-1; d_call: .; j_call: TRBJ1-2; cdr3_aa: CASGPTGPGTYGYTF; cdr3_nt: TGTGCCAGCGGGCCCACGGGTCCAGGGACCTATGGCTACACCTTC
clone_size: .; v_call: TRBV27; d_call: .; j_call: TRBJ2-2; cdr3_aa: CASSLLRVNAGELFF; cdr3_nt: TGTGCCAGCAGTTTACTTAGGGTGAACGCCGGGGAGCTGTTTTTT
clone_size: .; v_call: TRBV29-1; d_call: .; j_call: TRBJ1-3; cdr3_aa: CSVLGVPEFSGNTIYF; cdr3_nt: TGCAGCGTTCTGGGAGTTCCCGAATTCTCTGGAAACACCATATATTTT
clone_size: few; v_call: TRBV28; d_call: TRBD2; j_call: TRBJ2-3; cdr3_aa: CASRSSGSGDTQYF; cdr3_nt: TGTGCCAGCAGATCTAGCGGGAGCGGAGATACGCAGTATTTT
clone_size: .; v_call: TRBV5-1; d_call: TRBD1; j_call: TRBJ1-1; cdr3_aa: CASSSEGQGNTEAFF; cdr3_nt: TGCGCCAGCAGCTCTGAGGGACAGGGGAACACTGAAGCTTTCTTT
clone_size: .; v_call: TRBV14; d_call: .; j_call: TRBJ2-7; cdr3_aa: CASSSINREQYF; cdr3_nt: TGTGCCAGCAGCTCAATTAACCGGGAGCAGTACTTC
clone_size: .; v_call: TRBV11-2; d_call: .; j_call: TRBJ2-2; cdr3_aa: CASSLFGGQRGGELFF; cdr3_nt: TGTGCCAGCAGCTTGTTCGGGGGACAACGTGGCGGGGAGCTGTTTTTT
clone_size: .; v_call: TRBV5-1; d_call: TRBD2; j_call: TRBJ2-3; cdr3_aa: CASSNRLAGRTDTQYF; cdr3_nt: TGCGCCAGCAGCAACCGACTAGCGGGAAGAACAGATACGCAGTATTTT
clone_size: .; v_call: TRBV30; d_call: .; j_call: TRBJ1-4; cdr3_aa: CAWSRGLNEKLFF; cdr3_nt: TGTGCCTGGAGTAGGGGCCTTAATGAAAAACTGTTTTTT
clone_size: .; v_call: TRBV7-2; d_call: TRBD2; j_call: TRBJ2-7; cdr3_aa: CASREGGSSYEQYF; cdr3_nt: TGTGCCAGCAGGGAGGGCGGGAGCTCCTACGAGCAGTACTTC
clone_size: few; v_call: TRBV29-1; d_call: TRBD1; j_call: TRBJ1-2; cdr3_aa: CSVEVRTGASYTF; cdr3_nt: TGCAGCGTTGAAGTTCGGACAGGGGCGAGCTACACCTTC
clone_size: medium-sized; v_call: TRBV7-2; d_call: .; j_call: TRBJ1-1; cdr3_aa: CASTPRGQATEAFF; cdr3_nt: TGTGCCAGCACCCCTCGCGGTCAGGCCACTGAAGCTTTCTTT
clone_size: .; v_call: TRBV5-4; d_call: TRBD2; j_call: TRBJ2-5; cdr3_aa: CASSYVAGAQETQYF; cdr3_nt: TGTGCCAGCAGCTACGTAGCGGGAGCCCAAGAGACCCAGTACTTC
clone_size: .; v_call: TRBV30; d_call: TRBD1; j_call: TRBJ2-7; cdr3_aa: CAWSSAFGTGLSEQYF; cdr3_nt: TGTGCCTGGAGTTCAGCTTTCGGGACAGGGCTCTCCGAGCAGTACTTC
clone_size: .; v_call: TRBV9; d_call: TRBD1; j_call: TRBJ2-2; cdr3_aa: CASSVSTTGVNGELFF; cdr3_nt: TGTGCCAGCAGCGTATCAACTACAGGGGTGAACGGGGAGCTGTTTTTT
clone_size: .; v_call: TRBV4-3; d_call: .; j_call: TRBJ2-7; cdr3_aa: CASSQDSGYGTGLYF; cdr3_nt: TGCGCCAGCAGCCAAGATTCGGGGTACGGGACTGGACTGTACTTC
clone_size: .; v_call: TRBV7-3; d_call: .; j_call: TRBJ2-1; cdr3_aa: CASSADSYNEQFF; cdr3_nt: TGTGCCAGCAGCGCCGACAGCTACAATGAGCAGTTCTTC
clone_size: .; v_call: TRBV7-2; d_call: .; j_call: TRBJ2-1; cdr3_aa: CASSLDPSGNEQFF; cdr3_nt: TGTGCCAGCAGCTTAGACCCCTCAGGCAATGAGCAGTTCTTC
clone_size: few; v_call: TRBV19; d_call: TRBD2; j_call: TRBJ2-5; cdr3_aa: CASSPPSLLAAQETQYF; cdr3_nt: TGTGCCAGTAGTCCGCCGTCCCTCCTAGCGGCTCAAGAGACCCAGTACTTC
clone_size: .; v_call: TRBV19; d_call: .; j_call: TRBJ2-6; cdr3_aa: CASTPRFSGANVLTF; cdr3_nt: TGTGCCAGTACACCTCGTTTCTCTGGGGCCAACGTCCTGACTTTC
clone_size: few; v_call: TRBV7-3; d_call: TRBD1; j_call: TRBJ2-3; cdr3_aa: CASSSRGGWRDTQYF; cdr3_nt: TGTGCCAGCAGCTCTCGAGGGGGCTGGAGAGATACGCAGTATTTT
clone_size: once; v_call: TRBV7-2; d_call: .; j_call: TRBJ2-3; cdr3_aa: CASSLVVGGGDTQYF; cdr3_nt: TGTGCCAGCAGCTTAGTGGTGGGAGGGGGTGATACGCAGTATTTT
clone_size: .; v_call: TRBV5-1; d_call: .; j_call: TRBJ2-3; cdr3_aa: CASKSLTGSTDTQYF; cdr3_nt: TGCGCCAGCAAGAGCCTTACAGGAAGCACAGATACGCAGTATTTT
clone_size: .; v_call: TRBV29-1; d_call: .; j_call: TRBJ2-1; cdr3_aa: CSVEHRGNEQFF; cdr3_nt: TGCAGCGTTGAACATAGGGGGAATGAGCAGTTCTTC
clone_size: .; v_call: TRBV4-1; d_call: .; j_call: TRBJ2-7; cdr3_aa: CASSQDWGDISYEQYF; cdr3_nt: TGCGCCAGCAGCCAAGATTGGGGGGACATTTCCTACGAGCAGTACTTC
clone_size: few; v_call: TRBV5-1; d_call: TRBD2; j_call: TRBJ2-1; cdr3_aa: CASSLGLAGDYNEQFF; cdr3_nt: TGCGCCAGCAGCTTGGGACTAGCGGGAGATTACAATGAGCAGTTCTTC
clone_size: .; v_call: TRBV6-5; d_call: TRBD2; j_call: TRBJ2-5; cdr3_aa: CASSSGGSGTQYF; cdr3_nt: TGTGCCAGCAGTTCGGGGGGGTCCGGGACCCAGTACTTC
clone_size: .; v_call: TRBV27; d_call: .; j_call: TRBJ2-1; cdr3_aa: CASSFDQQPYNEQFF; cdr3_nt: TGTGCCAGCAGTTTCGACCAACAGCCCTACAATGAGCAGTTCTTC
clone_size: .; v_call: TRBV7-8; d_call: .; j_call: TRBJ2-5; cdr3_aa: CASSPGPFRETQYF; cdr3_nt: TGTGCCAGCTCCCCAGGGCCCTTTCGAGAGACCCAGTACTTC
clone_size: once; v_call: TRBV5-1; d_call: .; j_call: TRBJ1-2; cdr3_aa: CASSLGLSGQNYGYTF; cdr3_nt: TGCGCCAGCAGCTTGGGATTATCCGGACAGAACTATGGCTACACCTTC
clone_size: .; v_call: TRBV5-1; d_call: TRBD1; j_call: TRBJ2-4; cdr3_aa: CASSSGDRGQNIQYF; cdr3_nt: TGCGCCAGCAGCTCGGGAGACAGGGGCCAAAACATTCAGTACTTC
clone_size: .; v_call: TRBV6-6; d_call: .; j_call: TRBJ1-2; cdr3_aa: CASSYASNYGYTF; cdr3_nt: TGTGCCAGCAGTTACGCAAGCAACTATGGCTACACCTTC
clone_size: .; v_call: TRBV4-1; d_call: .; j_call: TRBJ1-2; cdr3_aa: CASSQDRGTSVGYGYTF; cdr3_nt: TGCGCCAGCAGCCAAGATCGGGGGACCTCGGTCGGCTATGGCTACACCTTC
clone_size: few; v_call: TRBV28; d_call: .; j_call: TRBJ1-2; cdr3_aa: CASSRREGFGYGYTF; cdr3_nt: TGTGCCAGCAGCCGCCGGGAGGGGTTCGGCTATGGCTACACCTTC
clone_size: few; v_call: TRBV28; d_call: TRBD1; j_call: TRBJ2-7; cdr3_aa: CASTPRTGEYEQYF; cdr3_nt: TGTGCCAGCACCCCCAGGACAGGGGAGTACGAGCAGTACTTC
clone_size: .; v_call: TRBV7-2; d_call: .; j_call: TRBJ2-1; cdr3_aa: CASSLRQYNEQFF; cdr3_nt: TGTGCCAGCAGCTTACGGCAATACAATGAGCAGTTCTTC
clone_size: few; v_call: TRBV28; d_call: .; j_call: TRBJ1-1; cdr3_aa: CASRAGNTEAFF; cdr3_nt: TGTGCCAGCAGGGCAGGGAACACTGAAGCTTTCTTT
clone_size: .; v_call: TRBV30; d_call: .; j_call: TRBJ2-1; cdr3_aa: CAWSAGYSYNEQFF; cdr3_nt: TGTGCCTGGAGTGCAGGGTACTCCTACAATGAGCAGTTCTTC
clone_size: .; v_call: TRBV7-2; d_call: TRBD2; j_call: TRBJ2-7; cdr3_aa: CASSLGREPHEQYF; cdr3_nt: TGTGCCAGCAGCTTAGGGCGGGAGCCCCACGAGCAGTACTTC
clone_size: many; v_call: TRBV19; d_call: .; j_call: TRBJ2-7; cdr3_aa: CASSGGTHYEQYF; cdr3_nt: TGTGCCAGTAGTGGAGGGACCCACTACGAGCAGTACTTC
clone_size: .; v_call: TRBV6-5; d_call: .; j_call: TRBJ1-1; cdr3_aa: CASSYSTGRTEAFF; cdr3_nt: TGTGCCAGCAGTTACAGTACAGGGCGAACTGAAGCTTTCTTT